The 4 T cell receptor beta chains given below trace back to one sample, sequenced in a study of T cell changes during pregnancy in multiple sclerosis. Libraries were prepared by immunoSEQ multiplex PCR; TCRdb keeps only in-frame clonotypes and omits some of them. The sample has 55,000 to 75,000 clones, 90% to 95% seen once. Sequences were derived from peripheral blood, sampled after pregnancy. These receptors all stem from a female donor with multiple sclerosis, enrolled in a pregnancy study.

The chain has TRBV7-9 and TRBJ2-7; 7 bases are shared with TRBD1. Germline V lookup: CDR1 SEHNR, CDR2 FQNEAQ (reference sequence). The V and J ends lost 5 bases and 9 bases, in that order; junction bases with no gene match: 7. The CDR3 spans 12 residues. CDR3 protein: CASSLTTGTQYF. CDR3 nucleotides: TGTGCCAGCAGCCTAACGACAGGGACGCAGTACTTC.

V and J are TRBV30 and TRBJ2-2; 7 bases agree with TRBD1. This CDR3 spans 14 amino acids. The V segment lost 0 bases and the J segment 7 bases; nucleotides outside the gene matches: 5. Looked up from germline, CDR1 is GTSNPN and CDR2 is SVGIG (reference sequence). The CDR3 DNA reads as TGTGCCTGGAGTGTTACAGGGGAATACGGGGAGCTGTTTTTT. Protein: CAWSVTGEYGELFF. Full variable domain (remainder filled in from reference TRBV30 and TRBJ2-2): SQTIHQWPATLVQPVGSPLSLECTVEGTSNPNLYWYRQAAGRGLQLLFYSVGIGQISSEVPQNLSASRPQDRQFILSSKKLLLSDSGFYLCAWSVTGEYGELFFGEGSRLTVL.

Notes on this clone: At one end the junction does not follow the germline gene, possibly because of a read error. The chain couples TRBV7-7 to TRBJ2-3; a weak D match, TRBD1 (6 bases). Germline-derived CDR1 and CDR2 are SSHAT and FNYEAQ (reference sequence). The CDR3 is 13 amino acids. The CDR3 loop reads CASSQGNTDTQYF. CDR3 bases: TGTGCTAGCAGTCAGGGGAACACAGATACGCAGTATTTT.

This chain connects TRBV6-7 to TRBJ1-2; 7 nucleotides agree with TRBD1. TRBV6-7 qualifies as an ORF whose function is uncertain. This CDR3 has 14 residues. The J segment lost 4 bases and the V segment lost 10 bases, leaving 12 bases of the junction unmatched. For the CDR3, the DNA is TGTGCCAACGAACGGGACAGCCTCCTCTATGGCTACACCTTC. It codes for CANERDSLLYGYTF.